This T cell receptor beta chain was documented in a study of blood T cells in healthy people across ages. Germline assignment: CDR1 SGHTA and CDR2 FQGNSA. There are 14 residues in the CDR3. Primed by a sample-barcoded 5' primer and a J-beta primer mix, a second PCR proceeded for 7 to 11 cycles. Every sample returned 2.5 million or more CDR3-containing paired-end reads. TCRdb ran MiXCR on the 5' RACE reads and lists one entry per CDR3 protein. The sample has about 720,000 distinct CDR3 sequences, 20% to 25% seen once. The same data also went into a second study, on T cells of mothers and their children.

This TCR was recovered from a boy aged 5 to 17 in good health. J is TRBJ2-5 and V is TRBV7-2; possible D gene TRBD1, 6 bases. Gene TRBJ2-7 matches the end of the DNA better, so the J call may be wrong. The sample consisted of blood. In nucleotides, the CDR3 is TGTGCCAGCAGCACCCCGGGACAATCCTACGAGCAGTACTTC. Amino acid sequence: CASSTPGQSYEQYF.